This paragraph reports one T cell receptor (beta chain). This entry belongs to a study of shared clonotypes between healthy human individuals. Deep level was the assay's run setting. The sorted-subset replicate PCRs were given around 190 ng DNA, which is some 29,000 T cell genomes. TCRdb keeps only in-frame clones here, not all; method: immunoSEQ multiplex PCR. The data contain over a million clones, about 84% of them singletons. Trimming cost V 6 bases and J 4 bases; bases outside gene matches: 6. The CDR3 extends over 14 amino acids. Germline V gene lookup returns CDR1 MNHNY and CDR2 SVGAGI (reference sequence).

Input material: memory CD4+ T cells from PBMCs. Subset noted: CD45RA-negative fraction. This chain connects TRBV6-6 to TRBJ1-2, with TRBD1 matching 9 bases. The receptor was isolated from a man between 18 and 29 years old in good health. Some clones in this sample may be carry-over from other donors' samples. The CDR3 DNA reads TGTGCCAGCAGAGGACAGGGGATAGGCTATGGCTACACCTTC. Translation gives CASRGQGIGYGYTF.